The 30 T cell receptor beta chains reported below all come from one sample, sequenced in a study of shared clonotypes between healthy human individuals. TCRdb keeps only in-frame clones here, not all; method: immunoSEQ multiplex PCR. The data contain about 480,000 clones, 75% to 85% of them singletons. Specimen: PBMCs. Receptors originate from a woman in her forties in good health. Some clones in this sample may be carry-over from other donors' samples.

The rearrangement joins TRBV5-5 to TRBJ1-2; a weak D match, TRBD1 (5 bases). Germline CDR1 reads SGHKS; CDR2 reads YYEKEE (reference sequence). The CDR3 covers 13 residues. The ends were cut back, 0 bases at V and 7 bases at J, with 10 bases in the middle. DNA of the CDR3: TGTGCCAGCAGCTTGGACAGGTGGGGTGGCTACACCTTC. The encoded protein is CASSLDRWGGYTF.

A single count supports this clone. This rearrangement joins TRBV27 to TRBJ2-2; TRBD2 agrees at 7 bases. The CDR3 contains 15 residues. Trimming at V came to 3 bases and at J to 7 bases, leaving 8 bases not matched to a gene. Germline lookup yields CDR1 MNHEY and CDR2 SMNVEV (reference sequence). CDR3 nucleotides: TGTGCCAGCAGTTTTGAGGGAGGGCCTGGCGGGGAGCTGTTTTTT. Protein product: CASSFEGGPGGELFF.

The chain carries TRBV29-1 and TRBJ2-5; TRBD1 agrees at 9 bases. The end of the DNA is better explained by TRBJ2-7, so the J call may be wrong. Germline V lookup: CDR1 SQVTM, CDR2 ANQGSEA. CDR3 size: 13 residues. The CDR3 nucleotides read TGCAGCGTTGTCCGACAGGGGGCCTACGAGCAGTACTTC. Amino acids: CSVVRQGAYEQYF.

The chain employs TRBV7-2 and TRBJ2-1, with D hard to call. V lost 1 base and J lost 6, with 7 bases in between. Germline lookup yields CDR1 SGHTA and CDR2 FQGNSA. The CDR3 consists of 13 residues. CDR3 in amino acids: CASSLGNPNEQFF. As DNA, the CDR3 is TGTGCCAGCAGCTTAGGAAACCCCAATGAGCAGTTCTTC.

This clone has a single count. The gene calls are TRBV7-9 and TRBJ2-1, with 12 bases identical to TRBD2. J lost 8 bases, V lost 4 bases, and 15 bases had no gene match. CDR1 is SEHNR and CDR2 is FQNEAQ in the germline V gene (reference sequence). The CDR3 covers 18 residues. CDR3 nucleotide sequence: TGTGCCAGCAGCTCCATGACCGGACTAGCGGGACGCCAGGATGAGCAGTTCTTC. Amino acids: CASSSMTGLAGRQDEQFF.

This clone showed up just a few times. The rearrangement joins TRBV5-8 to TRBJ2-7; 11 bases map to TRBD2. V shed 0 bases, J shed 4 bases, and the junction held 3 bases outside the gene matches. Germline CDR1 reads SGHTS; CDR2 reads YDEGEE. The CDR3 covers 15 residues. The CDR3: CASSLVASGGYEQYF. The CDR3 coding sequence is TGTGCCAGCAGCTTGGTTGCTAGCGGGGGGTACGAGCAGTACTTC. Full variable domain (rest looked up from reference TRBV5-8 and TRBJ2-7): EAGVTQSPTHLIKTRGQQATLRCSPISGHTSVYWYQQALGLGLQFLLWYDEGEERNRGNFPPRFSGRQFPNYSSELNVNALELEDSALYLCASSLVASGGYEQYFGPGTRLTVT.

The CDR3 DNA sequence: TGTGCCAGCAGTTACTCGTCAGGTCTGAACACCGGGGAGCTGTTTTTT. This codes for CASSYSSGLNTGELFF. The chain employs TRBV6-5 and TRBJ2-2; D gene ambiguous. The germline CDR1 and CDR2 sequences are MNHEY and SVGAGI. CDR3 size: 16 residues. Trimming pared 0 bases from V and 1 base from J, leaving 9 bases between.

The rearrangement uses TRBV29-1 and TRBJ2-3; 8 positions match TRBD1. V dropped 0 bases and J dropped 3; count of bases not matched to a gene: 5. Germline V lookup: CDR1 SQVTM, CDR2 ANQGSEA. The CDR3 length is 15 residues. CDR3 sequence: CSVEDNRGWTDTQYF. The CDR3 nucleotides are TGCAGCGTTGAAGATAACAGGGGGTGGACAGATACGCAGTATTTT.

The gene calls are TRBV30 and TRBJ2-1; TRBD2 is a possible D gene (5 bases). CDR3 length: 12 residues. Germline CDR1 reads GTSNPN; CDR2 reads SVGIG (reference sequence). Trimming pared 5 bases from V and 8 bases from J, leaving 13 bases between. CDR3 sequence: CAWDRGSDEQFF. CDR3 nucleotide sequence: TGTGCCTGGGACCGGGGATCGGATGAGCAGTTCTTC.

The chain joins TRBV11-2 to TRBJ1-1, with D possibly TRBD1 on 5 matching bases. Germline CDR1 is SGHAT and CDR2 is FQNNGV. V lost 1 base and J 4 bases, leaving 10 bases between the germline ends. The CDR3 contains 14 residues. This chain's CDR3 is CASSLARDSTEAFF. Written as DNA, the CDR3 is TGTGCCAGCAGCTTAGCCAGGGATTCCACTGAAGCTTTCTTT.

The chain is built from TRBV7-9 and TRBJ2-5; a weak D match, TRBD2 (7 bases). Germline CDR1 and CDR2: SEHNR and FQNEAQ (reference sequence). The CDR3 runs to 15 residues. V lost 5 bases to trimming and J lost 5 bases, with 18 bases between them. CDR3 residues: CASSPPRGGAETQYF. The CDR3 bases are TGTGCCAGCAGCCCCCCCCGCGGGGGCGCGGAGACCCAGTACTTC.

The genes are TRBV7-6 and TRBJ2-2; 7 bases align to TRBD1. J gave up 1 base and V 3 bases, and 8 bases lay outside the gene matches. CDR1 and CDR2 (germline): SGHVS, FNYEAQ. CDR3 length: 17 residues. The CDR3: CASSLYARTGNTGELFF. The CDR3 DNA follows: TGTGCCAGCAGCTTGTACGCAAGGACAGGGAACACCGGGGAGCTGTTTTTT.

V and J are TRBV10-3 and TRBJ1-2; D unresolved. The CDR3 contains 12 residues. Germline loops: CDR1 ENHRY, CDR2 SYGVKD. V lost 7 bases and J lost 4, with 10 bases in between. CDR3: CAITQESYGYTF. DNA for the CDR3: TGTGCCATCACCCAGGAGAGCTATGGCTACACCTTC.

The gene calls are TRBV7-2 and TRBJ2-7; 8 bases fit TRBD1. CDR1 and CDR2 (germline): SGHTA, FQGNSA. This CDR3 spans 16 amino acids. The trim removed 4 bases at V and 5 bases at J, leaving 13 bases unmatched. This CDR3 is CASSSIRSDRADEQYF. As DNA, the CDR3 is TGTGCCAGCAGCTCCATTAGGTCGGACAGGGCGGACGAGCAGTACTTC.

The chain carries TRBV30 and TRBJ2-2; 10 nucleotides line up with TRBD2. CDR1 is GTSNPN and CDR2 is SVGIG in the germline V gene (reference sequence). The ends lost 4 bases at V and 7 bases at J; junction bases unmatched: 6. This CDR3 comprises 14 residues. The CDR3 protein is CAWNLAGVNGELFF. CDR3 sequence (DNA): TGTGCCTGGAATCTAGCGGGAGTCAACGGGGAGCTGTTTTTT.

Written as DNA, the CDR3 is TGCGCCAGCAGCCCCGAGGGTCCTCCCTACGAGCAGTACTTC. Residues: CASSPEGPPYEQYF. The chain combines TRBV5-1 with TRBJ2-7, with D possibly TRBD2 on 5 matching bases. Germline CDR1 is SGHRS and CDR2 is YFSETQ. The CDR3 is made up of 14 amino acids. The ends were cut back, 4 bases at V and 2 bases at J, with 13 bases in the middle.

The V gene is TRBV7-9, the J gene TRBJ2-7; D remains unclear. Germline V lookup: CDR1 SEHNR, CDR2 FQNEAQ (reference sequence). The CDR3 extends over 13 amino acids. Deletions cut 5 bases from V and 3 bases from J, with 11 bases between. Here the CDR3 DNA reads TGTGCCAGCAGCGGACGTCGCAGCTACGAGCAGTACTTC. This encodes CASSGRRSYEQYF.

The J gene is TRBJ2-5, the V gene TRBV27, with a weak D call TRBD2 (5 bases). Per the germline V gene, CDR1 is MNHEY and CDR2 is SMNVEV (reference sequence). V was clipped by 8 bases and J by 4 bases, with 17 bases between them. The CDR3 totals 14 residues. The CDR3 spells CASGGLGGGETQYF. The CDR3 DNA is TGTGCCAGCGGAGGTCTGGGTGGCGGAGAGACCCAGTACTTC.

This sequence joins TRBV5-6 and TRBJ1-5, with 7 bases aligning to TRBD1. CDR1 is SGHDT, CDR2 YYEEEE, per germline. This CDR3 is built from 14 residues. Trimming removed 4 bases from V and 3 bases from J; junction bases left unmatched: 4. Here the CDR3 reads CASSRGTDNQPQHF. The CDR3 region has the DNA TGTGCCAGCAGCCGTGGGACAGACAATCAGCCCCAGCATTTT. Drawing the rest from reference TRBV5-6 and TRBJ1-5, the complete variable domain is DAGVTQSPTHLIKTRGQQVTLRCSPKSGHDTVSWYQQALGQGPQFIFQYYEEEERQRGNFPDRFSGHQFPNYSSELNVNALLLGDSALYLCASSRGTDNQPQHFGDGTRLSIL.

The chain links TRBV2 to TRBJ2-7, with D perhaps given as TRBD1 or TRBD2 (5 bases each). CDR1 and CDR2 from the germline V gene are SNHLY and FYNNEI. V lost 8 bases and J lost 2, with 7 bases in between. This CDR3 is built from 11 residues. The CDR3 reads CASGTPYEQYF. DNA for the CDR3: TGTGCCAGCGGGACCCCCTACGAGCAGTACTTC.

V gene TRBV4-2 combines with J gene TRBJ1-1, with 7 bases lining up with TRBD1. Germline V gives CDR1 LGHNA, CDR2 YNFKEQ. This CDR3 has 14 residues. Trimming took 5 bases from V and 0 from J; bases not matched to a gene: 3. The CDR3 reads CASSWDSLNTEAFF. The CDR3 DNA reads as TGTGCCAGCAGCTGGGACAGTTTGAACACTGAAGCTTTCTTT.

The chain joins TRBV6-1 to TRBJ1-2; a weak D match, TRBD1 (5 bases). The CDR3 consists of 13 residues. The germline V gene has CDR1 MNHNS and CDR2 SASEGT. Trimming left V 8 bases short and J 4 bases short, with 14 bases between. CDR3 nucleotides: TGTGCCAGCGGGGGGTCCGGCGGCTATGGCTACACCTTC. Encoded protein: CASGGSGGYGYTF.

The CDR3 loop is CASSLMGPGELFF. CDR3 DNA sequence: TGTGCCAGCAGCTTAATGGGCCCCGGGGAGCTGTTTTTT. The chain is built from TRBV7-8 and TRBJ2-2; D uncertain. This CDR3 spans 13 amino acids. Trimming took 2 bases from V and 6 from J, leaving 7 bases between them. Looked up from germline, CDR1 is SGHVS and CDR2 is FQNEAQ. The complete variable domain, with remaining parts taken from reference TRBV7-8 and TRBJ2-2, reads GAGVSQSPRYKVAKRGQDVALRCDPISGHVSLFWYQQALGQGPEFLTYFQNEAQLDKSGLPSDRFFAERPEGSVSTLKIQRTQQEDSAVYLCASSLMGPGELFFGEGSRLTVL.

This clone showed up just once. V usage is TRBV6-1 and J usage is TRBJ2-7; no definite D call. Per the germline V gene, CDR1 is MNHNS and CDR2 is SASEGT. The CDR3 totals 14 residues. Trimming stripped 4 bases from V and 2 bases from J, with 12 bases between. CDR3 region: CASSGGPRPYEQYF. In nucleotides, the CDR3 is TGTGCCAGCAGTGGAGGTCCTCGCCCCTACGAGCAGTACTTC.

This rearrangement joins TRBV30 to TRBJ2-5; TRBD1 matches 9 bases. V lost 2 bases, J lost 4 bases, and 5 bases stayed unmatched. The germline CDR1 and CDR2 sequences are GTSNPN and SVGIG (reference sequence). The CDR3 is 14 amino acids. CDR3 sequence (DNA): TGTGCCTGGAGTCGGGGACAGGGAGTAGAGACCCAGTACTTC. Its translation is CAWSRGQGVETQYF.

This clone has more than one count but fewer than ten. The rearrangement uses TRBV4-2 and TRBJ1-5; D is perhaps TRBD1 (5 bases). The CDR3 consists of 15 residues. V was clipped by 1 base and J by 4 bases, with 11 bases between them. Germline V gives CDR1 LGHNA, CDR2 YNFKEQ. CDR3: CASSQGRGRNQPQHF. The CDR3 region has the DNA TGTGCCAGCAGCCAAGGGAGGGGCCGAAATCAGCCCCAGCATTTT.

V is TRBV28 and J is TRBJ2-5, with D perhaps TRBD2 (6 bases). The CDR3 extends over 13 amino acids. Germline V gene sequence: CDR1 MDHEN, CDR2 SYDVKM. Trimming took 8 bases from V and 1 from J, leaving 11 bases between them. CDR3 protein: CASGEAPQETQYF. The CDR3 bases are TGTGCCAGCGGGGAGGCGCCCCAAGAGACCCAGTACTTC.

The rearrangement uses TRBV19 and TRBJ2-2; the D is unclear. The CDR3 totals 12 residues. From germline, CDR1 is LNHDA and CDR2 SQIVND (reference sequence). The germline V and J ends were trimmed by 5 bases and 8 bases, with 9 bases remaining between them. The CDR3 DNA reads TGTGCCAGTAGTCTCCTCCATGGGGAGCTGTTTTTT. It is translated as CASSLLHGELFF.

This clone appeared a few times. The gene calls are TRBV4-1 and TRBJ1-2, with D uncertain. The CDR3 sequence is 14 residues long. Trimming took 3 bases from V and 6 from J, leaving 14 bases between them. Germline loops: CDR1 MGHRA, CDR2 YSYEKL. The CDR3 bases are TGCGCCAGCAGCCAGGCGTCCCAGGTGGATGGCTACACCTTC. Protein: CASSQASQVDGYTF.

J is TRBJ2-5 and V is TRBV27, with unresolved D. Germline V gene sequence: CDR1 MNHEY, CDR2 SMNVEV (reference sequence). V lost 5 bases and J lost 1, with 5 bases in between. The CDR3 extends over 12 amino acids. CDR3 coding DNA: TGTGCCAGCAGTCAGACCCAAGAGACCCAGTACTTC. Translating gives CASSQTQETQYF.